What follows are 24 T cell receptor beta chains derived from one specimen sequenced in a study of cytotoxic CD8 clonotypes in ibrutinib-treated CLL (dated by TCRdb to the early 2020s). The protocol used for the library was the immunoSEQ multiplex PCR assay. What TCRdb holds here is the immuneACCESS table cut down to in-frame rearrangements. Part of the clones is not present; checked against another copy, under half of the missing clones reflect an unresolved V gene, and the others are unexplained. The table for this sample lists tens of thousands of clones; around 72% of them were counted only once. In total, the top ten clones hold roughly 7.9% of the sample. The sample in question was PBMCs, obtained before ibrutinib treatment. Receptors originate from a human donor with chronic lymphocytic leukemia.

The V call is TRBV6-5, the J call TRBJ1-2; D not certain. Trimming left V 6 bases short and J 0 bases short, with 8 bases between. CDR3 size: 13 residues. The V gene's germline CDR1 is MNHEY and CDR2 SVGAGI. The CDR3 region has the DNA TGTGCCAGCAGACAGAAAGCTAACTATGGCTACACCTTC. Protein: CASRQKANYGYTF.

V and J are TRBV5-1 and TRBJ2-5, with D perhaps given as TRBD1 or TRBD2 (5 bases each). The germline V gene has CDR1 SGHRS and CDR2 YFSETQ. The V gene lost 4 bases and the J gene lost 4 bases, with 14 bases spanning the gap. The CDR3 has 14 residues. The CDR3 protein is CASSPGAGRETQYF. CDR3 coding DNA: TGCGCCAGCAGCCCTGGCGCAGGGAGAGAGACCCAGTACTTC.

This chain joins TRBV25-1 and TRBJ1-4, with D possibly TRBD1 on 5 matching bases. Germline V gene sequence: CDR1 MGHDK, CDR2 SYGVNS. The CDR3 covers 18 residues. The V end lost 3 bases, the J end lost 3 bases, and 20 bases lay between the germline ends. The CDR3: CASSDERALGPSNEKLFF. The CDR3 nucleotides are TGTGCCAGCAGTGATGAGCGGGCGCTGGGACCGTCTAATGAAAAACTGTTTTTT.

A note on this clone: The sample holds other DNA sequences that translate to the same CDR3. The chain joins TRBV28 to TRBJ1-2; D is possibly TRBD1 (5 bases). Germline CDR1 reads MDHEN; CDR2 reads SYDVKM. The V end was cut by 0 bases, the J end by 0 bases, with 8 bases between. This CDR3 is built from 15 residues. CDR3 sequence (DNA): TGTGCCAGCAGTTTATGGGGGCAGGCTAACTATGGCTACACCTTC. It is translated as CASSLWGQANYGYTF.

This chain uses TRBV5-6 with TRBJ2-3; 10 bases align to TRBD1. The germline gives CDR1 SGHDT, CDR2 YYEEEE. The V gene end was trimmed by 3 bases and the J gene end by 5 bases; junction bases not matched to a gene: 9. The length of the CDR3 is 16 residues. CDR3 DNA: TGTGCCAGCAGCTCTGACAGGGGGCCCCGCGGAGATACGCAGTATTTT. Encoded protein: CASSSDRGPRGDTQYF.

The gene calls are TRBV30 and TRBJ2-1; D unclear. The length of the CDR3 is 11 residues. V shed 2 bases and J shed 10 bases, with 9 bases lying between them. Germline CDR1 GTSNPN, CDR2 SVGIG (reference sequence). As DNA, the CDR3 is TGTGCCTGGAGTTTCGCTAGGGAGCAGTTCTTC. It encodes CAWSFAREQFF.

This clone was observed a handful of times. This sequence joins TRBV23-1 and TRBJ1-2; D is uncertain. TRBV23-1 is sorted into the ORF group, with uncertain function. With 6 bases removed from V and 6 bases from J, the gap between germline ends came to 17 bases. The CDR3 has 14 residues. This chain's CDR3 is CASRPGSDGDGYTF. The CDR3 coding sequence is TGCGCCAGCAGGCCCGGCTCGGACGGCGATGGCTACACCTTC.

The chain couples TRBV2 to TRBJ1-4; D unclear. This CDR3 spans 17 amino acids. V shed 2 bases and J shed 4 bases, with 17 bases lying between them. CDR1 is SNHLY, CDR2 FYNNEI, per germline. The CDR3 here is CASSEQWVRQFNEKLFF. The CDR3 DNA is TGTGCCAGCAGTGAACAGTGGGTGCGGCAGTTTAATGAAAAACTGTTTTTT.

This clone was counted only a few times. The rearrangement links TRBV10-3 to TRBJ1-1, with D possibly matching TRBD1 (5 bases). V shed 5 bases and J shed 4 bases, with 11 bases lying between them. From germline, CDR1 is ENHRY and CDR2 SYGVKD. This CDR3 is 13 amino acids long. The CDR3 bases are TGTGCCATCAGTCAATGGGGGAGCACTGAAGCTTTCTTT. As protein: CAISQWGSTEAFF.

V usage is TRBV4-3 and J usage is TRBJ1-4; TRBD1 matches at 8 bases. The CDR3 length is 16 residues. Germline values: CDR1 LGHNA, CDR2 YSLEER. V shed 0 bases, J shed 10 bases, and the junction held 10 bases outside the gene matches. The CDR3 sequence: CASSQDGQGAFGKLFF. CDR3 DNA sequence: TGCGCCAGCAGCCAAGATGGGCAGGGGGCTTTCGGAAAACTGTTTTTT.

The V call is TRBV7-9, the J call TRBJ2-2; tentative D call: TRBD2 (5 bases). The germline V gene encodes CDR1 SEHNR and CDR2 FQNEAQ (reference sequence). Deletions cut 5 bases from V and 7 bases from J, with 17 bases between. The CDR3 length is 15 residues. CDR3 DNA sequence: TGTGCCAGCAGCCCCACTAGGAATCCCAGCGGGGAGCTGTTTTTT. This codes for CASSPTRNPSGELFF.

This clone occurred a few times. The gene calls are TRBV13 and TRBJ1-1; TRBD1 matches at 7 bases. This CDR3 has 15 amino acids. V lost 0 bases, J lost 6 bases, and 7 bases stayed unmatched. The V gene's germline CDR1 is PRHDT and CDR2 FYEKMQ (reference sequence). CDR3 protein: CASSLGGEGAPEAFF. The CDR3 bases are TGTGCCAGCAGCTTAGGCGGGGAGGGGGCTCCTGAAGCTTTCTTT.

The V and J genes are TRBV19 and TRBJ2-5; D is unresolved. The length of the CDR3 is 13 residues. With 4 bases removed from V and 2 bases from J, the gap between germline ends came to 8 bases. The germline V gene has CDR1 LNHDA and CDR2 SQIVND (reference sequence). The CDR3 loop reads CASSTGLQETQYF. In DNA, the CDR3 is TGTGCCAGTAGTACGGGCCTACAAGAGACCCAGTACTTC.

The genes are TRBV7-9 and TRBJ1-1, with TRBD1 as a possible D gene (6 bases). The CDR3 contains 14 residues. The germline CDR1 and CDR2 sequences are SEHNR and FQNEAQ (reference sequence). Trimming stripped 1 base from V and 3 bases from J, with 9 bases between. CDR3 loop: CASSLEGGYTEAFF. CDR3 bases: TGTGCCAGCAGCTTAGAGGGGGGGTACACTGAAGCTTTCTTT.

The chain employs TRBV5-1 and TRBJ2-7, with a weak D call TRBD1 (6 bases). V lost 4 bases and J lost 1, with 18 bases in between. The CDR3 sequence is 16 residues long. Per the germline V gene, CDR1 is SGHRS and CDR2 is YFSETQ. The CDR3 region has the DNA TGCGCCAGCAGCCCCCGGGGTCAGGGGTTATCCTACGAGCAGTACTTC. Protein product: CASSPRGQGLSYEQYF.

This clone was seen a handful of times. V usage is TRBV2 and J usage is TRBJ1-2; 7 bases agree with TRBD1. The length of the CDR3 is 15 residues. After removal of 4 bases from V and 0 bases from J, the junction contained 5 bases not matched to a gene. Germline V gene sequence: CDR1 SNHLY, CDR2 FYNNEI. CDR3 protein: CASSGQGVSNYGYTF. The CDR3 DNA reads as TGTGCCAGCAGTGGACAGGGAGTTTCTAACTATGGCTACACCTTC.

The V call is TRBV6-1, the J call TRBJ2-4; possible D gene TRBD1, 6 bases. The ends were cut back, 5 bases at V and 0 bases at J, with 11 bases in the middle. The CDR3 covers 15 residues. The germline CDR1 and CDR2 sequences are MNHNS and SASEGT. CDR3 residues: CASSSQGLAKNIQYF. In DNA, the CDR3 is TGTGCCAGCAGTAGTCAGGGGTTAGCCAAAAACATTCAGTACTTC.

The CDR3 bases are TGCGCCAGCAGCTTGAAAGCGGGCGCAGATACGCAGTATTTT. Protein product: CASSLKAGADTQYF. The rearrangement links TRBV5-1 to TRBJ2-3; D is possibly TRBD2 (6 bases). The CDR3 contains 14 residues. Per germline, CDR1 SGHRS and CDR2 YFSETQ. Trimming left V 1 base short and J 4 bases short, with 10 bases between.

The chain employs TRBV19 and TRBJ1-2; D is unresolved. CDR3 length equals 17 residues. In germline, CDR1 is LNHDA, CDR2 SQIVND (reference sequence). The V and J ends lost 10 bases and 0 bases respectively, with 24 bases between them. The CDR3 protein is CATLVSSELWPNYGYTF. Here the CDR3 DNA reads TGTGCCACTCTAGTTAGCAGTGAACTTTGGCCTAACTATGGCTACACCTTC.

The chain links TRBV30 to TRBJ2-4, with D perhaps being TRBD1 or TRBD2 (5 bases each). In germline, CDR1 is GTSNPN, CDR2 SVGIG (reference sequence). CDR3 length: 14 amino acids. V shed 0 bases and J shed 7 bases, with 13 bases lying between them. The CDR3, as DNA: TGTGCCTGGAGTGTACGAGGGGACGGGAACATTCAGTACTTC. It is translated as CAWSVRGDGNIQYF.

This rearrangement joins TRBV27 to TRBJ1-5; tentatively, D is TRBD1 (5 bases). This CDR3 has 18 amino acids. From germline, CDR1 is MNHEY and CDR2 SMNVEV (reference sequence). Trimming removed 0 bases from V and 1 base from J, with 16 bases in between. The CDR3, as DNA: TGTGCCAGCAGTTTATCGGGGTCCCCAGGGATGAGCAATCAGCCCCAGCATTTT. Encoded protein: CASSLSGSPGMSNQPQHF.

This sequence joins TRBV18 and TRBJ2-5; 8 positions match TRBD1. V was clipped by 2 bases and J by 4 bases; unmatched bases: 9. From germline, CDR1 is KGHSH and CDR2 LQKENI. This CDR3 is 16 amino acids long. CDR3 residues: CASSPTRTGNTETQYF. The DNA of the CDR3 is TGTGCCAGCTCACCAACCCGGACAGGGAACACAGAGACCCAGTACTTC.

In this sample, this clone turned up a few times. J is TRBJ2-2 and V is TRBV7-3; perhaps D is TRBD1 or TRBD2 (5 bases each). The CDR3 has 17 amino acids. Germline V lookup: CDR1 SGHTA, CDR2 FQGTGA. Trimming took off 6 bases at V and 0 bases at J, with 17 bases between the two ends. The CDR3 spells CASRLKAGTTNTGELFF. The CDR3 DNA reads TGTGCCAGCAGGCTTAAGGCAGGGACCACGAACACCGGGGAGCTGTTTTTT.

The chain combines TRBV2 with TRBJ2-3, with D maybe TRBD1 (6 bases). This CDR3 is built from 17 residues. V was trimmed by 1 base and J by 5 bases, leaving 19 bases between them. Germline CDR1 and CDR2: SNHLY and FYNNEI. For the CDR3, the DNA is TGTGCCAGCAGTGAAGGTTGGCCATCAGGGGCGGGAGATACGCAGTATTTT. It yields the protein CASSEGWPSGAGDTQYF.